This TCR beta chain is drawn from a study of blood T cell repertoires in COVID-19. Only in-frame clones appear in the TCRdb table, and some are missing; sequencing was by immunoSEQ multiplex PCR. The table lists tens of thousands of clones, approximately 81% of them singletons. The CDR3 length is 17 residues. Per the germline V gene, CDR1 is SGHDN and CDR2 is FVKESK. The J segment lost 4 bases and the V segment lost 4 bases, leaving 10 bases of the junction unmatched. Sequencing used peripheral blood. The receptor was isolated from a man at least 80 years old with acute or convalescent COVID-19. The chain employs TRBV14 and TRBJ2-6; TRBD2 matches 7 bases. CDR3 sequence: CASSRRLGGPGANVLTF. The DNA of the CDR3 is TGTGCCAGCAGCCGTCGACTGGGAGGGCCCGGGGCCAACGTCCTGACTTTC.